Each of the 8 T cell receptor beta chains below was sequenced from the same sample in a study of blood T cell repertoires in COVID-19. Clones were read by immunoSEQ multiplex PCR, and TCRdb kept only the in-frame ones, dropping some. The sample consists of some 180,000 clones, more than 75% of them appearing once. The sequencing sample was made of peripheral blood. Receptors were obtained from an elderly woman with COVID-19, enrolled during active disease.

The chain couples TRBV19 to TRBJ2-2, with 8 bases fitting TRBD2. This CDR3 contains 15 residues. Germline V gives CDR1 LNHDA, CDR2 SQIVND (reference sequence). Trimming took 3 bases from V and 2 from J; bases not matched to a gene: 2. In nucleotides, the CDR3 is TGTGCCAGTAGTATGACTAGCGCTAACACCGGGGAGCTGTTTTTT. As protein: CASSMTSANTGELFF.

The V gene is TRBV2, the J gene TRBJ1-2, with 12 bases identical to TRBD1. In germline, CDR1 is SNHLY, CDR2 FYNNEI. CDR3 length: 13 amino acids. V was pared by 8 bases and J by 10 bases, with 8 bases of the junction left unmatched. The CDR3 spells CASLGQGAIIYTF. The CDR3 nucleotides read TGTGCCAGCCTGGGACAGGGGGCTATCATCTACACCTTC.

The count of this clone is one. V gene TRBV2 combines with J gene TRBJ1-2; the D gene is possibly TRBD1 (6 bases). In germline, CDR1 is SNHLY, CDR2 FYNNEI. CDR3 length: 14 residues. Trimming left V 6 bases short and J 4 bases short, with 15 bases between. The CDR3 DNA follows: TGTGCCAGCAGCGGGACACCCTCTCTCTATGGCTACACCTTC. It is translated as CASSGTPSLYGYTF.

To note about this clone: Other DNA variants within this sample encode the same CDR3. The chain has TRBV12-3 or TRBV12-4 and TRBJ2-1; possible D gene TRBD1, 5 bases. The CDR3 length is 11 residues. V was shortened by 3 bases and J by 10 bases, with 7 bases between the two germline ends. The CDR3 region is CASSFDSEQFF. The CDR3 DNA follows: TGTGCCAGCAGTTTCGACAGCGAGCAGTTCTTC.

In DNA form, the CDR3 reads TGTGCCAGCAACGGAGCCTTCTATGGCTACACCTTC. It specifies CASNGAFYGYTF. The chain links TRBV25-1 to TRBJ1-2; D ambiguous. Germline loops: CDR1 MGHDK, CDR2 SYGVNS. This CDR3 has 12 amino acids. Trimming took 7 bases from V and 4 from J, leaving 10 bases between them.

V gene TRBV5-1 combines with J gene TRBJ1-3; possibly TRBD1 for D (5 bases). Looked up from germline, CDR1 is SGHRS and CDR2 is YFSETQ. The CDR3 extends over 16 amino acids. V was pared by 2 bases and J by 6 bases, with 18 bases between. Here the CDR3 reads CASSLAGPGGKNTIYF. Here the CDR3 DNA reads TGCGCCAGCAGCTTAGCCGGACCGGGGGGGAAAAACACCATATATTTT.

The chain recombines TRBV7-3 with TRBJ2-3, with a tentative D call TRBD1 (5 bases). CDR1 and CDR2 (germline): SGHTA, FQGTGA. V was clipped by 3 bases and J by 3 bases, with 10 bases between them. The length of the CDR3 is 14 residues. Here the CDR3 DNA reads TGTGCCAGCAGCTTGGCAGGGCGGACAGATACGCAGTATTTT. Translation: CASSLAGRTDTQYF.

This chain joins TRBV4-2 and TRBJ1-3; D gene ambiguous. Germline CDR1 and CDR2: LGHNA and YNFKEQ. Trimming pared 0 bases from V and 4 bases from J, leaving 10 bases between. CDR3 length: 15 residues. This chain's CDR3 is CASSQDPTVGNTIYF. The CDR3, as DNA: TGTGCCAGCAGCCAAGATCCCACGGTGGGAAACACCATATATTTT.